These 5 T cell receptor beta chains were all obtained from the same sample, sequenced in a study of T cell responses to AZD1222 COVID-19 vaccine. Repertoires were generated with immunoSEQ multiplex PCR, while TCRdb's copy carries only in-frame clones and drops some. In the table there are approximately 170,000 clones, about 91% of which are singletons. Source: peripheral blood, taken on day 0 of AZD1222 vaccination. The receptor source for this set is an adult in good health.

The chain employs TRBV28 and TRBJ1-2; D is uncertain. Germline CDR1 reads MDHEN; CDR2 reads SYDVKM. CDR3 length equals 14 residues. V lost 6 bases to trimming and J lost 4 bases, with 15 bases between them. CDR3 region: CASRRTSVSYGYTF. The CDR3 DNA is TGTGCCAGCAGGCGGACCTCAGTGTCCTATGGCTACACCTTC.

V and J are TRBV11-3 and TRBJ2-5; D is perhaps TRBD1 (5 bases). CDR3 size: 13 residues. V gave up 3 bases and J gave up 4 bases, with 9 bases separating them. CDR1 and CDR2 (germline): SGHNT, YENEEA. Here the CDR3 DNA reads TGTGCCAGCAGCTTTCAGGGCGGAGAGACCCAGTACTTC. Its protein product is CASSFQGGETQYF. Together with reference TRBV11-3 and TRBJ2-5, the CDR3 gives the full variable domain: EAGVVQSPRYKIIEKKQPVAFWCNPISGHNTLYWYLQNLGQGPELLIRYENEEAVDDSQLPKDRFSAERLKGVDSTLKIQPAELGDSAVYLCASSFQGGETQYFGPGTRLLVL.

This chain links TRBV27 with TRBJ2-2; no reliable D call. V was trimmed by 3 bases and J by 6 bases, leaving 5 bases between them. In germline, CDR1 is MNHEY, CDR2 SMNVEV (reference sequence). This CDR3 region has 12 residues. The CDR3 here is CASSFVPGELFF. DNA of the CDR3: TGTGCCAGCAGTTTCGTTCCCGGGGAGCTGTTTTTT.

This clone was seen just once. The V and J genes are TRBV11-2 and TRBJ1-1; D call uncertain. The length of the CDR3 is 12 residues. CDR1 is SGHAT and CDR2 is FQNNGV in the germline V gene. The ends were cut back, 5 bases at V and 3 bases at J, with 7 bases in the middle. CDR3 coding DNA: TGTGCCAGCAGCCGAAGTTACACTGAAGCTTTCTTT. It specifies CASSRSYTEAFF.

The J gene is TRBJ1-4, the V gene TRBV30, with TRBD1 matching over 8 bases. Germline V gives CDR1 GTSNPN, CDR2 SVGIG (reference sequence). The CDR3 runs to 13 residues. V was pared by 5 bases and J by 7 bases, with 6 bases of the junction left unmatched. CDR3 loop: CAWSRGHGEKLFF. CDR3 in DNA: TGTGCCTGGTCCAGGGGGCATGGTGAAAAACTGTTTTTT.